The sequence of this T cell receptor beta chain was determined in a study of technical replicates of blood from a handful of donors. The method was immunoSEQ multiplex PCR; TCRdb's version includes in-frame clones alone and lacks a portion of them. The sample lists fewer than 90,000 clones; around 93% were seen once. The J segment lost 6 bases and the V segment lost 3 bases, leaving 6 bases of the junction unmatched. Germline V lookup: CDR1 SGHAT, CDR2 FQNNGV. The CDR3 extends over 14 amino acids. Material for sequencing was T cells isolated from PBMCs. This chain joins TRBV11-2 and TRBJ2-7; 9 positions match TRBD2. The sequence came from a human donor in good health. Written as DNA, the CDR3 is TGTGCCAGCAGCTTCCCTAGCGGGATTAGCGAGCAGTACTTC. Its protein product is CASSFPSGISEQYF.